This T cell receptor (beta chain) was documented in a study of shared clonotypes between healthy human individuals. Study as a whole: CD4 naive and CD4 memory each took three plates per donor, while CD8 naive took two and CD8 memory one.

Trimming removed 4 bases from V and 3 bases from J, with 8 bases in between. Germline V gene data show CDR1 as SGHDT and CDR2 as YYEEEE. The CDR3 contains 13 residues. In the case of this clone: Its antigen remains unidentified.

The assay was run at deep level. The table came from immunoSEQ multiplex PCR; TCRdb's copy has only in-frame clones and leaves some out. The repertoire holds around 1.9 million clones, with roughly 93% as singletons. Study-wide results and caveats: A handful of donors showed sharing of about 4.7% of naive CD4 clonotypes.

Terminally differentiated effector memory CD45RA+ cells were excluded from the naive CD8 cells, which were CD45RO-negative and positively selected for CCR7. This TCR came from a man aged 18-30 years in good health. Some clones in this sample may be carry-over from other donors' samples. The chain couples TRBV5-6 to TRBJ2-1; D gene unclear. The sequenced material came from naive CD8+ T cells from PBMCs. CDR3 in DNA: TGTGCCAGCAGCAAAGAAAGCTACAATGAGCAGTTCTTC. Amino acid sequence: CASSKESYNEQFF.